The sequence of this TCR beta chain was determined in a study of OX40 agonist ivuxolimab in advanced cancers. Study as a whole: Three patients, one with hepatocellular carcinoma and two with cutaneous melanoma, responded partially. Study results and caveats: On average, CD8+ T cells showed a greater number of expanded clones than CD4+.

Of note for this clone: As yet, its antigen is unknown.

Germline CDR1 is MNHEY and CDR2 is SVGAGI. The CDR3 loop spans 16 amino acids. The V end was cut by 2 bases, the J end by 0 bases, with 13 bases between. Profiled with immunoSEQ multiplex PCR; TCRdb holds only in-frame clones, not every one. Of 100,000 to 140,000 clones in the sample, approximately 90% were seen once. The rearrangement links TRBV6-5 to TRBJ1-1; tentative D call: TRBD1 (5 bases). The receptor comes from an adult with an advanced solid tumor such as melanoma, head and neck, liver or kidney cancer. Here the sequenced sample was CD4+ or CD8+ T cells sorted from blood, taken in a trial of the OX40 agonist ivuxolimab. In nucleotides, the CDR3 is TGTGCCAGCAGTTACGGGGGGATAGGGGTGAACACTGAAGCTTTCTTT. Its translation is CASSYGGIGVNTEAFF.